The clone carrying this TCR beta chain was detected ten times or more. The antigen remains undetermined. Unique molecular identifier tags were affixed to discrete cDNA molecules. TCRdb passed the 5' RACE reads through MiXCR, listing each CDR3 protein once. The top ten clones hold 30% of a sample with tens of thousands of distinct CDR3 sequences, 5.3% of them seen once. The CDR3 consists of 15 residues. Germline values: CDR1 SGHNT, CDR2 YYREEE (reference sequence). V was pared by 3 bases and J by 3 bases, with 14 bases between. This specimen comes from a study of early T cells in non-severe SARS-CoV-2 infection. Study context: Alpha and beta chains were unpaired, from unsorted whole-blood bulk RNA. Study-level findings and limits: In VDJdb matching, anti-spike CD8 responses were favored while private and CD4 specificities went missing.

The chain employs TRBV5-4 and TRBJ2-3, with D unresolved. The sequenced sample was whole blood. The source is an adult who was a healthcare worker with PCR-confirmed SARS-CoV-2 infection or an uninfected control (not recorded which). The DNA of the CDR3 is TGTGCCAGCAGCTCATGGTCAGGAGTAACAGATACGCAGTATTTT. This codes for CASSSWSGVTDTQYF. Based on the CDR3 plus reference TRBV5-4 and TRBJ2-3, the full variable domain is ETGVTQSPTHLIKTRGQQVTLRCSSQSGHNTVSWYQQALGQGPQFIFQYYREEENGRGNFPPRFSGLQFPNYSSELNVNALELDDSALYLCASSSWSGVTDTQYFGPGTRLTVL.